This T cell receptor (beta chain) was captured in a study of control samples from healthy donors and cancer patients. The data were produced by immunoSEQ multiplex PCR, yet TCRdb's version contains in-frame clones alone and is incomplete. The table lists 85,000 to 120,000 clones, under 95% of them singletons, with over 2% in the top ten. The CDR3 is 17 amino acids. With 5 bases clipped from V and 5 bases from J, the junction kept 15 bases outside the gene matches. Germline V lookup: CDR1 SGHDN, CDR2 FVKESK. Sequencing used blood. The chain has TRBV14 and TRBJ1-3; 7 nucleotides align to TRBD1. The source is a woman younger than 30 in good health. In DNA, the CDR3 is TGTGCCAGCAGCGAACGCCTGACAGGGAATCGGCGAAACACCATATATTTT. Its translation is CASSERLTGNRRNTIYF.